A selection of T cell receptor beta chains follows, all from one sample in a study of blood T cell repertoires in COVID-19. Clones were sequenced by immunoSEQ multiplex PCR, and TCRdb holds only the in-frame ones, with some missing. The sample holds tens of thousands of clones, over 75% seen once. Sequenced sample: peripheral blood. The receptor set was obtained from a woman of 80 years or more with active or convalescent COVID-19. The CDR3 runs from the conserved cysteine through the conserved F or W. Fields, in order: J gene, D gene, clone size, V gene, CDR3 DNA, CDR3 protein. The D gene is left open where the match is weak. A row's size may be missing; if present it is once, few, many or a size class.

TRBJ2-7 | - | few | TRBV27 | TGTGCCAGCATCTTCGGGGGGCTCGAGCAGTACTTC | CASIFGGLEQYF
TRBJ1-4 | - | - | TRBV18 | TGTGCCAGCTCCCGCGACAGACTTGCAACTAATGAAAAACTGTTTTTT | CASSRDRLATNEKLFF
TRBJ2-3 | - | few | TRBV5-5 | TGTGCCAGCAGCTTTGGGCCAGATACGCAGTATTTT | CASSFGPDTQYF
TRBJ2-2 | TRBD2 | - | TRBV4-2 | TGTGCCAGCAGCCAAGAACTAGCGGGGAACACCGGGGAGCTGTTTTTT | CASSQELAGNTGELFF
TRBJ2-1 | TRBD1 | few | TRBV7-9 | TGTGCCAGCAGACGGACAGGCGAGGATGAGCAGTTCTTC | CASRRTGEDEQFF
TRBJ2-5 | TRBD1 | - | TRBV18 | TGTGCCAGCTCACCAGGACAGGGGGGCCAAGAGACCCAGTACTTC | CASSPGQGGQETQYF
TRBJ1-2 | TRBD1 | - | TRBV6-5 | TGTGCCAGCAGCTCTCAGGGGGCCGGGGACTATGGCTACACCTTC | CASSSQGAGDYGYTF
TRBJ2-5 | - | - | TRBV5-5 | TGTGCCAGCAGCTTGGTTGGGCCCCAAAAAGAGACCCAGTACTTC | CASSLVGPQKETQYF
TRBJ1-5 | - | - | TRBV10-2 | TGCGCCAGCAGTGTGGCCAATCAGCCCCAGCATTTT | CASSVANQPQHF
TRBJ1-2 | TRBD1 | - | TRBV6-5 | TGTGCCAGCAGTTACTCATACGGGACAGGGCATGGCTACACCTTC | CASSYSYGTGHGYTF
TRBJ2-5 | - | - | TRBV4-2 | TGTGCCAGCAGCCAGGGGCGGCAGGACGCGACCCAGTACTTC | CASSQGRQDATQYF
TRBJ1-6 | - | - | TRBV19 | TGTGCCAGTACCCCGACATATTATAATTCACCCCTCCACTTT | CASTPTYYNSPLHF
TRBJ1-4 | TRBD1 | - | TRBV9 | TGTGCCAGCAGCGTAGGGCAGGGGGCTATTGAAAAACTGTTTTTT | CASSVGQGAIEKLFF
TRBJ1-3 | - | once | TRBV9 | TGTGCCAGCAGCGTAGCGGGAGGGGATGGAAACACCATATATTTT | CASSVAGGDGNTIYF
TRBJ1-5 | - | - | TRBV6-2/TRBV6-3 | TGTGCCAGCAGTTACACCGCCGGGCCCCAGCATTTT | CASSYTAGPQHF
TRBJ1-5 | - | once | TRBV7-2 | TGTGCCAGCAGCTTAAGGAGGGATCAGCCCCAGCATTTT | CASSLRRDQPQHF
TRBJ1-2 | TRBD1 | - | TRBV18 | TGTGCCAGCTCACAAGGACAGGGAAACTATGGCTACACCTTC | CASSQGQGNYGYTF
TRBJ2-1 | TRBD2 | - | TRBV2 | TGTGCCAGCAGATCCACTAGCGGGGGGGCCTACAATGAGCAGTTCTTC | CASRSTSGGAYNEQFF
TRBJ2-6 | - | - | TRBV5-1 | TGCGCCAGCAGCTTGGCTGCACACGGGGCCAACGTCCTGACTTTC | CASSLAAHGANVLTF
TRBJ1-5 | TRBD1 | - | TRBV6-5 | TGTGCCAGCAGCAACTCACAGGGGAGGAATCAGCCCCAGCATTTT | CASSNSQGRNQPQHF
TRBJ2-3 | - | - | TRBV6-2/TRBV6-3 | TGTGCCAGCAGGTACTCCCACACAGATACGCAGTATTTT | CASRYSHTDTQYF
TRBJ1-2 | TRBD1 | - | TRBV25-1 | TGTGCCAGCAGTGGTGGGTTAGGGGGCAAAGCTAACTATGGCTACACCTTC | CASSGGLGGKANYGYTF
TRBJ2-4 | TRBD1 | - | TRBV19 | TGTGCCAGTAGTCCTAGGCCAGGGGGAGCCAAAAACATTCAGTACTTC | CASSPRPGGAKNIQYF
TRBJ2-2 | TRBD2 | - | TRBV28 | TGTGCCAGCAGACTGGGACTAGGTGGGGAGCTGTTTTTT | CASRLGLGGELFF
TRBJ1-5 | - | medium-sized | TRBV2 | TGTGCCAGCAGTCCCACATACCTACAGGTGGATCAGCCCCAGCATTTT | CASSPTYLQVDQPQHF
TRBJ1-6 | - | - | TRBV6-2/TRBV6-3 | - | CASSSSTGSYNSPLHF
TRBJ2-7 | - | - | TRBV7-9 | TGTGCCAGCAGCCCAGACTTTTTACCTTCCTACGAGCAGTACTTC | CASSPDFLPSYEQYF
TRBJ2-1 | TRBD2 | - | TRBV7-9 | TGTGCCAGCAGCTTAGCAGCGGGGGGGCCCCACAATGAGCAGTTCTTC | CASSLAAGGPHNEQFF
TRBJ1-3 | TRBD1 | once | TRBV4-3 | TGCGCCAGCAGCCAAGCCCATTCTTGGGACAGCTTCTCTGGAAACACCATATATTTT | CASSQAHSWDSFSGNTIYF
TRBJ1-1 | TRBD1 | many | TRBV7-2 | TGTGCCAGCAGCTTAGGCCCAGGGGGGATTCTAACGGCTTTCTTT | CASSLGPGGILTAFF
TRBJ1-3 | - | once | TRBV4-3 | TGCGCCAGCAGCCCGGTAGAGGCTTCGGGAAACACCATATATTTT | CASSPVEASGNTIYF
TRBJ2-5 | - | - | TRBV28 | TGTGCCAGCAGCCAGGGTGATGTGTCGGAGACCCAGTACTTC | CASSQGDVSETQYF
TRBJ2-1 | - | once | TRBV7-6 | TGTGCCAGCACACCCTCGCGGAGCTCCTACAATGAGCAGTTCTTC | CASTPSRSSYNEQFF
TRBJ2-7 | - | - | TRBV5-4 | TGTGCCAGCAGCCCGGAGACAGGCATCTCCTACGAGCAGTACTTC | CASSPETGISYEQYF
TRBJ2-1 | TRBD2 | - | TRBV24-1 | TGTGCCACCAGTGAATTGGGCGGGAGGAATGAGCAGTTCTTC | CATSELGGRNEQFF
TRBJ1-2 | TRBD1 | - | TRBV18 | TGTGCCAGCTCACCCCTGACAGGGGTGGAAAGCTATGGCTACACCTTC | CASSPLTGVESYGYTF
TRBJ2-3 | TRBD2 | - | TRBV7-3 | TGTGCCAGCAGCTCGAGCGGGGGGGCCGGAGATACGCAGTATTTT | CASSSSGGAGDTQYF
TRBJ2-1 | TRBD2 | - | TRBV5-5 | TGTGCCAGCAGCTTGGTGGCGGGAGTCTACAATGAGCAGTTCTTC | CASSLVAGVYNEQFF
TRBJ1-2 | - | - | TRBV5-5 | TGTGCCAGCAGCTTGTCCGCAGGCTTTAACTATGGCTACACCTTC | CASSLSAGFNYGYTF
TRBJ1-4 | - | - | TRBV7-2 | TGTGCCAGCAGTACAGGTTGGGAAAATGAAAAACTGTTTTTT | CASSTGWENEKLFF
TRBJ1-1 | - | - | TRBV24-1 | TGTGCCACCAGTGTCTCCCTGGCTTTCTTT | CATSVSLAFF
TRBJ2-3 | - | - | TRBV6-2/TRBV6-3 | TGTGCCAGCAGTTATGTGGCGGCGGGGCGTCTAGATACGCAGTATTTT | CASSYVAAGRLDTQYF
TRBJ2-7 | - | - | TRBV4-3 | TGCGCCAGCAGCCAAGGAATAGGGATCGGGGGAAACGAGCAGTACTTC | CASSQGIGIGGNEQYF
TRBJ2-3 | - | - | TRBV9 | TGTGCCAGCAGCGTAGAACTGGTCTCTTCTACGCAGTATTTT | CASSVELVSSTQYF
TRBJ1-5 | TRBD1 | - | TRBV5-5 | TGTGCCAGCAGCATGGCAGGGGGAGGTCAGCCCCAGCATTTT | CASSMAGGGQPQHF
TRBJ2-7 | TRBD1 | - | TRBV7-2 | TGTGCCAGCAGCTATTCACCGGGACAGGGGGCGGGTGAGCAGTACTTC | CASSYSPGQGAGEQYF
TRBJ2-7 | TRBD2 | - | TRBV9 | TGTGCCAGCAGCTCTCTACCGGGGACTAGCGGGAGGGGCGCCTACGAGCAGTACTTC | CASSSLPGTSGRGAYEQYF
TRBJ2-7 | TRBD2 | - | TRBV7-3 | TGTGCCAGCAGCTCCACCGGGGGGGGCTTAGCCTACGAGCAGTACTTC | CASSSTGGGLAYEQYF
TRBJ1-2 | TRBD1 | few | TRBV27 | TGTGCCAGCAGTGCAACCGGGACAGGGGGCTTCACCTTC | CASSATGTGGFTF
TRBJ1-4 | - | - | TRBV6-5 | TGTGCCAGCAGTACCAACTCGGGTGAAAAACTGTTTTTT | CASSTNSGEKLFF
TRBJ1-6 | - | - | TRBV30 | TGTGCCTGGAGTGTACGGGGGGGTCGGGATTCACCCCTCCACTTT | CAWSVRGGRDSPLHF
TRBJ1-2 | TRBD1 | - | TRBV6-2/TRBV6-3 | TGTGCCAGCAGCCCCGGACAGGGTCATTGGTATGGCTACACCTTC | CASSPGQGHWYGYTF
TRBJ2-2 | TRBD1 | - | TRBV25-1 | TGTGCCAGCAATCGACAGGGGCTGAACACCGGGGAGCTGTTTTTT | CASNRQGLNTGELFF
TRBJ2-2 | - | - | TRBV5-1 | TGCGCCAGCAGCTTGGGGGGACACTCTAACACCGGGGAGCTGTTTTTT | CASSLGGHSNTGELFF
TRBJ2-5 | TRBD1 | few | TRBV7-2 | TGTGCCAGCACCCGGGGACAGTGGGAAGAGACCCAGTACTTC | CASTRGQWEETQYF
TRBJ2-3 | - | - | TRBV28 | TGTGCCAGCAGTTCTTTGATGGGAGGTACGCAGTATTTT | CASSSLMGGTQYF
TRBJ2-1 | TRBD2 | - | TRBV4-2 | TGTGCCAGCAGCTATCGGACTAGCGGAGATAATGAGCAGTTCTTC | CASSYRTSGDNEQFF
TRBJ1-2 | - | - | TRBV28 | TGTGCCAGCGGGGCTCGGCAGTATGGCTACACCTTC | CASGARQYGYTF
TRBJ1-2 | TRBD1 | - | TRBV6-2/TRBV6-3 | TGTGCCAGCAGTTACGGACAGGGATTTCACACCTTC | CASSYGQGFHTF